Described below is a single T cell receptor beta chain sequence and its context. How the authors handled the data: Reference gene primers were amplified, and this amplification served to estimate nucleated cell counts. Produced via immunoSEQ multiplex PCR; TCRdb's table is partial and in-frame only. For V, J and clone size, that table is used; D and trimming come from the DNA. The data contain 150,000 to 200,000 clones, more than 75% of them singletons. The data stem from a study of blood T cell repertoires in COVID-19. Overall study: Italy, Spain and the United States were the sources of the convalescent and acute COVID-19 samples. PBMCs, B-cell-depleted T cells, or T cells were the source of the cDNA or gDNA that made up the material.

Trimming shortened V by 5 bases and J by 2 bases, and 7 bases separated the two germline ends. The CDR3 is 12 amino acids. CDR1 and CDR2 (germline): SGHAT, FQNNGV. Input material: peripheral blood. The TCR originated in a human donor in a cohort sampled during active COVID-19. V gene TRBV11-2 combines with J gene TRBJ2-7, with D possibly matching TRBD2 (6 bases). The CDR3 region is CASSGGTYEQYF. The CDR3 coding sequence is TGTGCCAGCAGCGGGGGGACCTACGAGCAGTACTTC.